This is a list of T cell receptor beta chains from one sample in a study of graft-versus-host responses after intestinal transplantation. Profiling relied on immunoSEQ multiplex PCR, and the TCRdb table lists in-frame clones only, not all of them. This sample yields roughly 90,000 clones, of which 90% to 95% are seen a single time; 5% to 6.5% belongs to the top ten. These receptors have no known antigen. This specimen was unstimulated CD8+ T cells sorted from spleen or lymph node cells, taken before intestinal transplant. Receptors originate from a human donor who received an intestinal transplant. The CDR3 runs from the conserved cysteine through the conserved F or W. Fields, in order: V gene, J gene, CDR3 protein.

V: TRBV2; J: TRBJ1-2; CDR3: CAIYRDSDGYTF
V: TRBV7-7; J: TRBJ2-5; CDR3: CASSSPGRQETQYF
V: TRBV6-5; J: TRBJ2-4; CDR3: CASSYSAKNIQYF
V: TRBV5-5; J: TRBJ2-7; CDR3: CASSLRSYKQYF
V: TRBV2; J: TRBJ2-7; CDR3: CASSDRDTYEQYF
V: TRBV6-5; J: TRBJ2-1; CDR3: CASTGLADNEQFF
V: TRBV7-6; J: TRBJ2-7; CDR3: CASSLDASSLGEQYF
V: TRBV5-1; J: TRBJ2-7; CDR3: CASSWALRGRKQYF
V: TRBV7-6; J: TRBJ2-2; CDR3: CASSFRLGYGELFF
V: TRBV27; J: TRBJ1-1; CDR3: CASSFGDRGLYTEAFF
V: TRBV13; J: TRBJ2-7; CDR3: CASSSSSYEQYF
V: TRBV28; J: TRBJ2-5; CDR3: CASSFLVVETQYF
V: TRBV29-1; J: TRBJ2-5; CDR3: CSVETDRETQYF
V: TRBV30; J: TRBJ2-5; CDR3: CAWNNEGTSGRKGETQYF
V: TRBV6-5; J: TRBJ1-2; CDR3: CASSSDSNYGYTF
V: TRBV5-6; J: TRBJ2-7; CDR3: CASSLGNYEQYF
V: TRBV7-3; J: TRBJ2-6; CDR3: CASSLEGPTSGANVLTF
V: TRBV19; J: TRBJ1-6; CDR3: CASSMQDSYNSPLHF
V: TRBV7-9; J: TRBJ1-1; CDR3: CASSLEGQVNTEAFF
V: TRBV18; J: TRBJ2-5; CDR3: CASSLPGLDKETQYF
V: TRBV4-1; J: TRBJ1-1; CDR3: CASSQEGTLEAFF
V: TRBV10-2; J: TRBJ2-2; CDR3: CASQGQGRSTGELFF
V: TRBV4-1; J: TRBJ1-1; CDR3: CASSQDYTGHLNAEAFF
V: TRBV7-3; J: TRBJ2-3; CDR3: CASSLGLALTDTQYF
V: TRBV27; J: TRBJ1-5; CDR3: CASSLFSGNQPQHF
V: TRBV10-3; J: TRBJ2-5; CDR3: CAIRRGTSGSVYRETQYF
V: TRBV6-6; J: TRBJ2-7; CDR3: CASSLDPYEQYF
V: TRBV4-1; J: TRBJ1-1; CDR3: CASSQTDTVGTEAFF
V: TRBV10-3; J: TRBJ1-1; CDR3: CAISEPRDRDSEAFF
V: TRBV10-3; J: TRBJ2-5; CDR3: CAISDSTLETQYF
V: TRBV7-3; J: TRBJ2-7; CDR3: CASSPDSSGINEQYF
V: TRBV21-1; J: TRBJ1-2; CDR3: CASSKLDRTRYGYTF
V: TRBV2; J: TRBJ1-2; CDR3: CASSDVQGEVYGYTF
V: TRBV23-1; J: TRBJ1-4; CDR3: CASSQGWRTGGDEKLFF
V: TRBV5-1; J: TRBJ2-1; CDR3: CASSLYYWHEQFF
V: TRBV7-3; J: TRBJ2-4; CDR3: CASSLAGGNIQYF
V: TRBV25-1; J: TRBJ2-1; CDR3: CASSSNNEQFF
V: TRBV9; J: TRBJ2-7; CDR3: CASSDEGSSYEQYF
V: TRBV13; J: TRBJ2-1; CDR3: CASSPDGYRRDEQFF
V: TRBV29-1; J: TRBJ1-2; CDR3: CSGGTARAYGYTF
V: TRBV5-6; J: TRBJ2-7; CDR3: CASNLGLAETYEQYF
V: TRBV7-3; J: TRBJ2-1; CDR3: CASSLGDEQFF
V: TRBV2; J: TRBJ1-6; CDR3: CASGWEPTYNSPLHF
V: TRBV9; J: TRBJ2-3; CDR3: CASSGRGLAGADTQYF
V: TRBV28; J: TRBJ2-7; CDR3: CASRTTDEGAYEQYF
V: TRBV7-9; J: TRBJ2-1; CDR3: CASSSYSGPYNEQFF
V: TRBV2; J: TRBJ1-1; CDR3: CASSEAQGVNTEAFF
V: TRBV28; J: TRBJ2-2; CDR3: CASSLGRGGLGDTGELFF
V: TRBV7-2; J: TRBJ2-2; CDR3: CASSLEDSYTGELFF
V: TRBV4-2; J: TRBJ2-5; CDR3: CASSRVGETQYF
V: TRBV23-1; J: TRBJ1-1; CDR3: CASHRKDTEAFF
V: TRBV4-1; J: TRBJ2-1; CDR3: CASSQGNEQFF
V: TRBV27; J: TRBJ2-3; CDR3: CASNGVGLSDTQYF
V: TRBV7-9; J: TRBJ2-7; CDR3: CASSLRETSGNYEQYF
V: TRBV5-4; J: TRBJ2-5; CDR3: CASSSGNILEEGETQYF
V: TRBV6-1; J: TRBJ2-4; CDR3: CASSEFVNQGTIQYF
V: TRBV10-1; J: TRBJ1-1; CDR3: CASSEGTGYTEAFF
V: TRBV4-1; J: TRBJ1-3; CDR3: CASSPLDRAAGNTIYF
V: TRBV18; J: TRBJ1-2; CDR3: CASSEDRNYGYTF